These T cell receptor beta chains were read from a single sample in a study of identical twins. Each CDR3 protein is one row after TCRdb ran MiXCR on the 5' RACE reads. This table has hundreds of thousands of distinct CDR3 sequences, 9% to 15% appearing once. The same sample was also used in a study of yellow fever vaccine responses in identical twins.

Sequences were obtained from PBMCs. These receptors came from a woman younger than 30 in good health. CDR3s include the opening cysteine and the closing phenylalanine or tryptophan. The D gene is left open where the match is weak. Not every row has a clone size; where given, it reads once, few, many or a size class.

length	size	V	D	J	DNA	CDR3
20	-	TRBV15	TRBD2	TRBJ2-1	TGTGCCACCAGCAGAGCCCCGGGGCGGGAGGGCCGAAGCTCCTACAATGAGCAGTTCTTC	CATSRAPGREGRSSYNEQFF
15	few	TRBV10-3	-	TRBJ1-5	TGTGCCATCAGTGAGTCGGCCAGCTTGAATCAGCCCCAGCATTTT	CAISESASLNQPQHF
15	few	TRBV12-3/TRBV12-4	TRBD2	TRBJ2-7	TGTGCCAGCAGTTCCCGGACTAGCGGGAGATACGAGCAGTACTTC	CASSSRTSGRYEQYF
16	few	TRBV5-1	-	TRBJ2-2	-	CARVPRAVRTPGSCFF
15	few	TRBV4-2	TRBD1	TRBJ2-1	TGTGCCAGCAGCCAAGGCCGGGACAGGAACAATGAGCAGTTCTTC	CASSQGRDRNNEQFF
17	-	TRBV4-1	-	TRBJ2-2	TGCGCCAGCAGCCAAGTGGATATGGGACTCCTCACCGGGGAGCTGTTTTTT	CASSQVDMGLLTGELFF
17	-	TRBV2	TRBD2	TRBJ2-3	TGTGCCAGCAGTGAAGCTGGACTAGCGGGGTTTACAGATACGCAGTATTTT	CASSEAGLAGFTDTQYF
15	-	TRBV7-6	-	TRBJ1-4	TGTGCCAGCAGCGCCGTGCTGGGGGCAAGGGAAAAACTGTTTTTT	CASSAVLGAREKLFF
14	-	TRBV29-1	-	TRBJ2-1	TGCAGCGTTCAAGGGCACAACTCCTACAATGAGCAGTTCTTC	CSVQGHNSYNEQFF
13	many	TRBV7-9	TRBD2	TRBJ2-1	TGTGCCAGCAGCTTTGCGGGAGACGGTGAGCAGTTCTTC	CASSFAGDGEQFF
17	-	TRBV20-1	TRBD2	TRBJ2-1	TGCAGTGCTAGAGGAGCGGGAGGGACCCCTACCTACAATGAGCAGTTCTTC	CSARGAGGTPTYNEQFF